This TCR beta chain was obtained from a study of control samples from healthy donors and cancer patients. This CDR3 comprises 17 residues. From germline, CDR1 is LGHNA and CDR2 YNFKEQ. V dropped 2 bases and J dropped 2; count of bases not matched to a gene: 2. Assay used: immunoSEQ multiplex PCR; TCRdb lists only in-frame clones, some missing. The sample includes over 200,000 clones, 82% seen only once; the top ten take about 14%. J is TRBJ2-6 and V is TRBV4-2, with 11 bases matching TRBD1. Sequenced: PBMCs. This sequence was found in a woman aged 60-70 years with lung cancer. CDR3 sequence: CASSQRTGGTGANVLTF. The CDR3 bases are TGTGCCAGCAGCCAAAGGACAGGGGGCACTGGGGCCAACGTCCTGACTTTC.